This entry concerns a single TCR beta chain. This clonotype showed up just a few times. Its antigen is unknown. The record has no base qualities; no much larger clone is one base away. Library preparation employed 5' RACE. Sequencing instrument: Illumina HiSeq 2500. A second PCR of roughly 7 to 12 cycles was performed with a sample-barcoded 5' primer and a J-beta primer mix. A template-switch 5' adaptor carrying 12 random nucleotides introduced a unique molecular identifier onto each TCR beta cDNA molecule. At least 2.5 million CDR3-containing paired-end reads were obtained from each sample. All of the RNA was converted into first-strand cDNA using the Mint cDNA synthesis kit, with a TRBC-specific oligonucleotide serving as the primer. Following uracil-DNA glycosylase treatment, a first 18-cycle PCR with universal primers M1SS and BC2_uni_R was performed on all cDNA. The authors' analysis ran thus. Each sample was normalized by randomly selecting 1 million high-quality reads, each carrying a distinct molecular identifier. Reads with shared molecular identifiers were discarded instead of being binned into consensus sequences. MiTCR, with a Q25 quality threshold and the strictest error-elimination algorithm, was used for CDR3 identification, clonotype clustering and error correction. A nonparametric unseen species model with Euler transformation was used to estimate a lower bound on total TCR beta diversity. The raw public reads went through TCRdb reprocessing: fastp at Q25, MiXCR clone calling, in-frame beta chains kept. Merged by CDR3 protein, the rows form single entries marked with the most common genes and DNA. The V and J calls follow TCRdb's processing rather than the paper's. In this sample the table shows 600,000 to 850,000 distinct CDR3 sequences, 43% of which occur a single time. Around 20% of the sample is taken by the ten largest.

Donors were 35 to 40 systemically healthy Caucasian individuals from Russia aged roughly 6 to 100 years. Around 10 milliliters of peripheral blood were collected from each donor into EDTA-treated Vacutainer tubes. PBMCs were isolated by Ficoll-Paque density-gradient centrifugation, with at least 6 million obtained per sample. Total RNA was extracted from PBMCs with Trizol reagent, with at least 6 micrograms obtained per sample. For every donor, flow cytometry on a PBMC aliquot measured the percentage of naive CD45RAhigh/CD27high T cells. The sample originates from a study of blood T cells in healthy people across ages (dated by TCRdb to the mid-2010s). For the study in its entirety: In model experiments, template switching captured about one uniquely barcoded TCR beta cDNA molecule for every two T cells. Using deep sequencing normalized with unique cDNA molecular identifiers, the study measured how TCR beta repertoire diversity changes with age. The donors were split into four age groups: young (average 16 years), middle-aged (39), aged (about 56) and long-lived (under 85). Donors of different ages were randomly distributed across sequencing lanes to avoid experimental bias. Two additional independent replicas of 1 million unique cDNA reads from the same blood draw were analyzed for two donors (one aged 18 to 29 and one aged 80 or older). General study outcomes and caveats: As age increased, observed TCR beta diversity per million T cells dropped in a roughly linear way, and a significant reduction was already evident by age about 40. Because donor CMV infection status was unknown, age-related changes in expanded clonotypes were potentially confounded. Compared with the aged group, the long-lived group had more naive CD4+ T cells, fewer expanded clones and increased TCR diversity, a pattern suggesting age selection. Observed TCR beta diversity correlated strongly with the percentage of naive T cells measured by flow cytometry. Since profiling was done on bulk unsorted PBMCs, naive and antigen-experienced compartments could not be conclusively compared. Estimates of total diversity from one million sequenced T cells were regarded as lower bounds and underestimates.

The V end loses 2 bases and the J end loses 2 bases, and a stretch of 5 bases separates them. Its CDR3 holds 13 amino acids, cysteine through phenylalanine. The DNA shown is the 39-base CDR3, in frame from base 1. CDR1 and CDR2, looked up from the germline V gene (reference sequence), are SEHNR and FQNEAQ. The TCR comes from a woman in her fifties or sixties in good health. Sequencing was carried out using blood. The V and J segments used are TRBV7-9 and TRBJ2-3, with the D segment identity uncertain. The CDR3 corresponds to CASSLTTTDTQYF. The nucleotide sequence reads TGTGCCAGCAGCTTAACCACCACAGATACGCAGTATTTT.